This TCR beta chain was found in a study of blood T cell repertoires in COVID-19. The overall study: Samples of COVID-19 (acute and convalescent) were obtained from the United States, Italy and Spain. PBMCs, B-cell-depleted T cells, or T cells were the source of the cDNA or gDNA that made up the material.

From germline, CDR1 is MGHRA and CDR2 YSYEKL. The CDR3 loop spans 16 amino acids. J lost 8 bases, V lost 0 bases, and 8 bases had no gene match. Original handling: It was from reference gene primer amplification that nucleated cell counts were estimated. Only in-frame clones appear in the TCRdb table, and some are missing; sequencing was by immunoSEQ multiplex PCR. The DNA was the basis for D and trimming; V, J and clone size are from that table. The sample carries some 220,000 clones, roughly 84% recorded once. This TCR was recovered from a man aged 50-59 years who had recovered from COVID-19. The chain carries TRBV4-1 and TRBJ1-4; 8 nucleotides align to TRBD1. The sequencing input was peripheral blood. As DNA, the CDR3 is TGCGCCAGCAGCCAAGATCAGGGGGCCCGGCGGGAAAAACTGTTTTTT. Its protein is CASSQDQGARREKLFF.